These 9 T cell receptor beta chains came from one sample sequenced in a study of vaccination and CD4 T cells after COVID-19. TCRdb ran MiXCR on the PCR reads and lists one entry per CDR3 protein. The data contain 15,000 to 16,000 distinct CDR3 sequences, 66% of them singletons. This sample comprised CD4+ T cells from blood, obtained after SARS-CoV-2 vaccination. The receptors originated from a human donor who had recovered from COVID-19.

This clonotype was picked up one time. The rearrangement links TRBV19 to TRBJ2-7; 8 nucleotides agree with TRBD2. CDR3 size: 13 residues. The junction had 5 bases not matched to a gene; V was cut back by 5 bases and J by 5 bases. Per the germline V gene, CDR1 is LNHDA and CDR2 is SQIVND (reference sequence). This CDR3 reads CASSPGLVDEQYF. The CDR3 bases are TGTGCCAGTAGTCCGGGACTAGTCGACGAGCAGTACTTC.

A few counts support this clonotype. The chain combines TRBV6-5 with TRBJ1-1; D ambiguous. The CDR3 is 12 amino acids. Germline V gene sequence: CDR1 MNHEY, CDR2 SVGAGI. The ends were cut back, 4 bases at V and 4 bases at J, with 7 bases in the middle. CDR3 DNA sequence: TGTGCCAGCAGTTTAGGTACCACTGAAGCTTTCTTT. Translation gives CASSLGTTEAFF.

For the CDR3, the DNA is TGCAGTGCAAGGGACAGGCCCTACGAGCAGTACTTC. This sequence encodes CSARDRPYEQYF. The chain uses TRBV20-1 and TRBJ2-7; 8 bases fit TRBD1. Looked up from germline, CDR1 is DFQATT and CDR2 is SNEGSKA (reference sequence). After removal of 6 bases from V and 2 bases from J, the junction contained 3 bases not matched to a gene. This CDR3 contains 12 residues.

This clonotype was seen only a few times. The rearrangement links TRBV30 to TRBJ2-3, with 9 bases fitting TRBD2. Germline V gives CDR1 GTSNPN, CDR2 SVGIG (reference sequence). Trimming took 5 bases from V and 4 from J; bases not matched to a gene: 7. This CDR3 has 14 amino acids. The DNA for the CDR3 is TGTGCCTGGTCTCCACTAGCGGGCCCAGATACGCAGTATTTT. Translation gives CAWSPLAGPDTQYF. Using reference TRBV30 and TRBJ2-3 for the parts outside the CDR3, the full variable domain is SQTIHQWPATLVQPVGSPLSLECTVEGTSNPNLYWYRQAAGRGLQLLFYSVGIGQISSEVPQNLSASRPQDRQFILSSKKLLLSDSGFYLCAWSPLAGPDTQYFGPGTRLTVL.

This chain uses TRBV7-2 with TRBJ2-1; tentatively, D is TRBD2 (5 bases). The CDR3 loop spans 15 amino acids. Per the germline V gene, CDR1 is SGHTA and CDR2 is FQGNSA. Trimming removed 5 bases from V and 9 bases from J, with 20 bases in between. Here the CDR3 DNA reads TGTGCCAGCAGCCAGGCCGGGGTAAAGATGGGTGAGCAGTTCTTC. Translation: CASSQAGVKMGEQFF. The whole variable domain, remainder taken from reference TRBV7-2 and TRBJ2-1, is GAGVSQSPSNKVTEKGKDVELRCDPISGHTALYWYRQSLGQGLEFLIYFQGNSAPDKSGLPSDRFSAERTGGSVSTLTIQRTQQEDSAVYLCASSQAGVKMGEQFFGPGTRLTVL.

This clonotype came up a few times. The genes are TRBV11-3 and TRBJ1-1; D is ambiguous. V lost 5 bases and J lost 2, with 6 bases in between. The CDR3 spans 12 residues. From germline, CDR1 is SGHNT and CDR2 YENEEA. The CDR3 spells CASSGRNTEAFF. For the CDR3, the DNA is TGTGCCAGCAGCGGACGTAACACTGAAGCTTTCTTT.

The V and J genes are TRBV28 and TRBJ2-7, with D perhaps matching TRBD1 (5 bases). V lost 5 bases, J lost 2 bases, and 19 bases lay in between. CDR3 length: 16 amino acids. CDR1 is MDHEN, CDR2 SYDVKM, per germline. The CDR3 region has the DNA TGTGCCAGCAGTCCTTTCAGGGTCGGATTCCCCTACGAGCAGTACTTC. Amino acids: CASSPFRVGFPYEQYF.

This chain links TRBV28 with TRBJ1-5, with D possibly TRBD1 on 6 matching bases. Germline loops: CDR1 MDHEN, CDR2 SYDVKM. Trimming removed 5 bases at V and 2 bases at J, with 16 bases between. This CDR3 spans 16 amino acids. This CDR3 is CASSDLGGLGNQPQHF. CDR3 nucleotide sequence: TGTGCCAGCAGTGACCTGGGGGGGCTTGGCAATCAGCCCCAGCATTTT.

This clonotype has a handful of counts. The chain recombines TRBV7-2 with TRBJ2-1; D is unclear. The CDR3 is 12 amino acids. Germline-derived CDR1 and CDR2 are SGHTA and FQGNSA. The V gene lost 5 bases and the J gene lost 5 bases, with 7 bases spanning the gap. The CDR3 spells CASSVLNNEQFF. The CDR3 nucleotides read TGTGCCAGCAGCGTCTTAAACAATGAGCAGTTCTTC.